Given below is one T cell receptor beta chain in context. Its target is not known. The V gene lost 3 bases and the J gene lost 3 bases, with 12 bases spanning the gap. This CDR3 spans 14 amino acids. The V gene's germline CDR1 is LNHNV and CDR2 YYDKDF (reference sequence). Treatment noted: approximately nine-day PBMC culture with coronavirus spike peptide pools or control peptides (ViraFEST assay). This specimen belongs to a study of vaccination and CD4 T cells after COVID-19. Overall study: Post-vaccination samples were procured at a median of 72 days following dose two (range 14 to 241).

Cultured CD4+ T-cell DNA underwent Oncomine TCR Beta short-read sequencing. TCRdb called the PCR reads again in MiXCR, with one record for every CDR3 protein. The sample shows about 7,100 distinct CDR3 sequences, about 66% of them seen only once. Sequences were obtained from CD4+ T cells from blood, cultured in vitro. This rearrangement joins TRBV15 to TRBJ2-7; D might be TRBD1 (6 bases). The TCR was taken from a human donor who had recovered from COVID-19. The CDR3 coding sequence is TGTGCCACCAGCAGGGAAAGGGGGAACTACGAGCAGTACTTC. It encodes CATSRERGNYEQYF.